The next 26 T cell receptor beta chains were all read from a single sample in a study of vaccination effects on CD4 cells after COVID-19. These receptors lack a known antigen. The data were produced by immunoSEQ multiplex PCR, yet TCRdb's version contains in-frame clones alone and is incomplete. Of about 73,000 clones in the sample, roughly 74% were seen once. ViraFEST used viral peptide pools to expand antigen-specific CD4+ T cells before sequencing. The authors isolated CD4+ T cells after roughly 10 days of culture. Among the vaccine recipients, none had a prior SARS-CoV-2 infection, and nucleocapsid antibodies were negative. Sequencing used CD4+ T cells from PBMCs cultured with HCoV-NL63 spike peptides, obtained before COVID-19 vaccination. These receptor sequences come from a human donor who received a COVID-19 vaccine.

The chain couples TRBV18 to TRBJ2-5; 7 nucleotides agree with TRBD1. V shed 3 bases, J shed 4 bases, and the junction held 5 bases outside the gene matches. Germline assignment: CDR1 KGHSH and CDR2 LQKENI. The CDR3 contains 14 residues. CDR3 sequence: CASSPRTGGETQYF. DNA for the CDR3: TGTGCCAGCTCACCGCGGACAGGCGGAGAGACCCAGTACTTC.

This clone turned up a few times. The chain carries TRBV3-1 (or the pseudogene TRBV3-2) and TRBJ2-3; 9 positions agree with TRBD1. V gave up 5 bases and J gave up 8 bases; unmatched junction bases: 11. CDR3 size: 15 residues. In germline, CDR1 is LGHDT, CDR2 YNNKEL (reference sequence). In DNA, the CDR3 is TGTGCCAGCAGCGGACAGGGGCCCCAAACCACTACGCAGTATTTT. Its protein product is CASSGQGPQTTTQYF.

The rearrangement uses TRBV13 and TRBJ1-4; no reliable D call. V lost 5 bases and J lost 6, with 19 bases in between. The CDR3 loop spans 16 amino acids. Germline V CDR1 and CDR2: PRHDT, FYEKMQ (reference sequence). For the CDR3, the DNA is TGTGCCAGCAGCCCGAGGCGCATCTTATCGGATGAAAAACTGTTTTTT. It encodes CASSPRRILSDEKLFF.

The gene calls are TRBV18 and TRBJ2-1; 11 positions match TRBD1. The CDR3 sequence is 15 residues long. Germline V gene lookup returns CDR1 KGHSH and CDR2 LQKENI. V trimming: 2 bases; J trimming: 9 bases; junction bases outside the gene matches: 6. CDR3 coding DNA: TGTGCCAGCTCACCAAGCGGACAGGGGGCAGCTGAGCAGTTCTTC. Protein sequence: CASSPSGQGAAEQFF.

The genes are TRBV5-1 and TRBJ1-3, with D tentatively TRBD1 (5 bases). The CDR3 consists of 17 residues. Germline lookup yields CDR1 SGHRS and CDR2 YFSETQ. Trimming cost V 3 bases and J 0 bases, with 16 bases left between them. The CDR3 DNA sequence: TGCGCCAGCAGCTCGGGGACCCTTATTACCTCTGGAAACACCATATATTTT. This sequence encodes CASSSGTLITSGNTIYF.

The chain recombines TRBV5-1 with TRBJ1-1; 7 nucleotides agree with TRBD1. The V gene end was trimmed by 4 bases and the J gene end by 11 bases; junction bases not matched to a gene: 14. Germline V gives CDR1 SGHRS, CDR2 YFSETQ. CDR3 size: 14 residues. The CDR3 DNA sequence: TGCGCCAGCAGCATCTCCACAGGGGAGCTTCGCGCTTTCTTT. Translating it yields CASSISTGELRAFF.

The rearrangement joins TRBV28 to TRBJ2-7; D is possibly TRBD1 or TRBD2 (6 bases each). Trimming cost V 5 bases and J 4 bases, with 15 bases left between them. Germline assignment: CDR1 MDHEN and CDR2 SYDVKM. The CDR3 extends over 14 amino acids. The CDR3 sequence is CASSPAVGGYEQYV. The CDR3 region has the DNA TGTGCCAGCAGTCCCGCCGTAGGGGGGTACGAGCAGTACGTC.

The chain uses TRBV5-1 and TRBJ1-6; D uncertain. The CDR3 is 15 residues long. V was cut by 0 bases and J by 5 bases, with 9 bases left in between. The V gene's germline CDR1 is SGHRS and CDR2 YFSETQ. The CDR3 coding sequence is TGCGCCAGCAGCTTGGAGGCAGCTGATAATTCACCCCTCCACTTT. This gives the protein CASSLEAADNSPLHF.

The genes are TRBV18 and TRBJ2-7, with D tentatively TRBD2 (6 bases). Germline V gene data show CDR1 as KGHSH and CDR2 as LQKENI. Deletions cut 1 base from V and 0 bases from J, with 13 bases between. This CDR3 has 16 residues. In DNA form, the CDR3 reads TGTGCCAGCTCACCACTCTCCGGGGGAAGCTCCTACGAGCAGTACGTC. This encodes CASSPLSGGSSYEQYV.

This chain links TRBV19 with TRBJ1-2, with D perhaps matching TRBD1 (5 bases). The CDR3 totals 14 residues. Trimming stripped 10 bases from V and 0 bases from J, with 15 bases between. Germline V CDR1 and CDR2: LNHDA, SQIVND (reference sequence). This CDR3 reads CATLRGSSNYGYTF. The CDR3 DNA follows: TGTGCCACCCTGCGGGGCAGCTCTAACTATGGCTACACCTTC.

This clone was observed a handful of times. Here the CDR3 DNA reads TGTGCCAGCAGCTTAATGGGCAGGAACACTGAAGCTTTCTTT. Translating gives CASSLMGRNTEAFF. The rearrangement joins TRBV7-2 to TRBJ1-1; no clear D gene. V gave up 2 bases and J gave up 1 base, with 8 bases separating them. Germline CDR1 reads SGHTA; CDR2 reads FQGNSA. CDR3 size: 14 residues.

Here the CDR3 reads CASRAQGGASDTQYF. The CDR3 DNA sequence: TGTGCCAGCAGGGCCCAGGGGGGGGCCTCAGATACGCAGTATTTT. This sequence joins TRBV2 and TRBJ2-3; D may match TRBD1 or TRBD2 (7 bases each). The ends were cut back, 6 bases at V and 4 bases at J, with 17 bases in the middle. From germline, CDR1 is SNHLY and CDR2 FYNNEI. The CDR3 sequence is 15 residues long.

The chain uses TRBV27 and TRBJ2-2; 13 bases are a match to TRBD2. CDR1 and CDR2 from the germline V gene are MNHEY and SMNVEV (reference sequence). The CDR3 loop spans 16 amino acids. The trim removed 7 bases at V and 1 base at J, leaving 3 bases unmatched. The CDR3 coding sequence is TGTGCCAGCATGGGACTAGCGGGACTGAACACCGGGGAGCTGTTTTTT. This codes for CASMGLAGLNTGELFF.

V is TRBV10-1 and J is TRBJ2-2; D call uncertain. From germline, CDR1 is WNHNN and CDR2 SYGVQD (reference sequence). This CDR3 has 13 amino acids. V was pared by 11 bases and J by 8 bases, with 18 bases between. CDR3: CASRLGNSGELFF. Here the CDR3 DNA reads TGCGCCTCCCGACTGGGTAACAGTGGGGAGCTGTTTTTT.

The chain couples TRBV19 to TRBJ2-3; D gene ambiguous. The CDR3 is 12 residues long. V dropped 1 base and J dropped 11 bases, with 10 bases sitting between them. The germline V gene has CDR1 LNHDA and CDR2 SQIVND (reference sequence). In DNA form, the CDR3 reads TGTGCCAGTAGTATAGGGGTTCAAGGGCAGTATTTT. Translated: CASSIGVQGQYF.

This clone was observed a few times. The CDR3 DNA reads TGTGCCAGTAGTCTGGGATATTTCTATGGCTACACCTTC. The encoded protein is CASSLGYFYGYTF. The chain combines TRBV19 with TRBJ1-2; D gene ambiguous. There are 13 residues in the CDR3. The germline V gene encodes CDR1 LNHDA and CDR2 SQIVND (reference sequence). Trimming stripped 5 bases from V and 4 bases from J, with 11 bases between.

This clone was seen just once. V and J are TRBV20-1 and TRBJ1-5, with D uncertain. The V and J ends lost 1 base and 5 bases respectively, with 3 bases between them. Germline V gives CDR1 DFQATT, CDR2 SNEGSKA (reference sequence). The CDR3 has 11 residues. CDR3 sequence: CSARVDQPQHF. The CDR3 nucleotides are TGCAGTGCTAGAGTTGATCAGCCCCAGCATTTT.

In its sample, this clone was seen a few times. This rearrangement joins TRBV3-1 (or the pseudogene TRBV3-2) to TRBJ2-1; the D is unclear. The V end was cut by 0 bases, the J end by 7 bases, with 7 bases between. The CDR3 length is 13 residues. The germline V gene has CDR1 LGHDT and CDR2 YNNKEL (reference sequence). The CDR3 coding sequence is TGTGCCAGCAGCCAAGAGTCCGTTAATGAGCAGTTCTTC. The encoded protein is CASSQESVNEQFF.

The rearrangement joins TRBV18 to TRBJ2-5, with 9 nucleotides matching TRBD1. Germline V gene sequence: CDR1 KGHSH, CDR2 LQKENI. After removal of 6 bases from V and 3 bases from J, the junction contained 14 bases not matched to a gene. CDR3 length equals 17 residues. CDR3 sequence reads: CASSRGTGSPLKETQYF. The CDR3, as DNA: TGTGCCAGCTCCCGCGGGACAGGGAGTCCACTAAAAGAGACCCAGTACTTC.

V gene TRBV19 combines with J gene TRBJ2-1; TRBD2 agrees at 7 bases. The V gene end was trimmed by 8 bases and the J gene end by 11 bases; junction bases not matched to a gene: 12. CDR1 is LNHDA and CDR2 is SQIVND in the germline V gene (reference sequence). CDR3 size: 13 residues. The CDR3 spells CASGGLVVGKQFF. The CDR3 bases are TGTGCCAGTGGCGGACTAGTAGTTGGGAAGCAGTTCTTC.

The CDR3 spells CASGLGQNSNQPQHF. DNA of the CDR3: TGTGCTAGTGGTTTGGGGCAGAATAGCAATCAGCCCCAGCATTTT. The chain employs TRBV12-5 and TRBJ1-5, with D unclear. Germline V gene lookup returns CDR1 LGHNT and CDR2 FRNRAP. V was clipped by 1 base and J by 0 bases, with 7 bases between them. The CDR3 runs 15 residues.

A single count supports this clone. V is TRBV10-3 and J is TRBJ1-4; unclear D gene. Trimming pared 2 bases from V and 4 bases from J, leaving 14 bases between. From germline, CDR1 is ENHRY and CDR2 SYGVKD. CDR3 length: 16 amino acids. CDR3 sequence: CAISEPLAGVNEKLFF. Written as DNA, the CDR3 is TGTGCCATCAGTGAGCCCTTGGCTGGGGTTAATGAAAAACTGTTTTTT.

The J gene is TRBJ1-1, the V gene TRBV2, with 8 bases lining up with TRBD1. The V gene's germline CDR1 is SNHLY and CDR2 FYNNEI. The trim removed 4 bases at V and 5 bases at J, leaving 6 bases unmatched. CDR3 length: 14 residues. CDR3 loop: CASSVTGARTEAFF. The DNA for the CDR3 is TGTGCCAGCAGTGTGACAGGGGCTCGGACTGAAGCTTTCTTT.

This chain connects TRBV5-4 to TRBJ2-5; TRBD2 aligns across 10 bases. CDR3 length: 14 amino acids. The junction had 5 bases not matched to a gene; V was cut back by 4 bases and J by 5 bases. The germline V gene has CDR1 SGHNT and CDR2 YYREEE (reference sequence). The CDR3 nucleotides are TGTGCCAGCAGCCTAGCGGGGGCCCGGGAGACCCAGTACTTC. It is translated as CASSLAGARETQYF.

The J gene is TRBJ2-3, the V gene TRBV13, with 7 bases lining up with TRBD2. Germline loops: CDR1 PRHDT, CDR2 FYEKMQ (reference sequence). V trimming: 5 bases; J trimming: 10 bases; junction bases outside the gene matches: 6. The CDR3 loop spans 12 amino acids. CDR3 DNA sequence: TGTGCCAGCAGCCACGGGACTACGGCGCAGTATTTT. It codes for CASSHGTTAQYF.

V usage is TRBV2 and J usage is TRBJ1-2; 11 bases are shared with TRBD1. The V and J ends lost 6 bases and 1 base, in that order; junction bases with no gene match: 13. CDR1 SNHLY and CDR2 FYNNEI come from the germline V gene. The CDR3 contains 18 residues. CDR3 residues: CASRRGTGGVGGNYGYTF. CDR3 nucleotides: TGTGCCAGCAGAAGGGGGACAGGGGGAGTTGGGGGTAACTATGGCTACACCTTC. Combining the CDR3 with reference TRBV2 and TRBJ1-2 gives the whole variable domain EPEVTQTPSHQVTQMGQEVILRCVPISNHLYFYWYRQILGQKVEFLVSFYNNEISEKSEIFDDQFSVERPDGSNFTLKIRSTKLEDSAMYFCASRRGTGGVGGNYGYTFGSGTRLTVV.